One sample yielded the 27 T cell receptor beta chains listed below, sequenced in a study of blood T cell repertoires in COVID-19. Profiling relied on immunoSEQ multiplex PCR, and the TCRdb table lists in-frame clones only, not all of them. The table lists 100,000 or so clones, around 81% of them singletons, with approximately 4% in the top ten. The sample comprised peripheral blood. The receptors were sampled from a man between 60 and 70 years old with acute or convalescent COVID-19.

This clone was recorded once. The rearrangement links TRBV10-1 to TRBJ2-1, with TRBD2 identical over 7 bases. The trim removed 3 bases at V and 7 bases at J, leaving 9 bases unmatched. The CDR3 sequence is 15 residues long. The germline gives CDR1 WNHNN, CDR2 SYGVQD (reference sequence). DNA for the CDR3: TGCGCCAGCAGTGACGCGGGAGCCCCCGGGAATGAGCAGTTCTTC. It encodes CASSDAGAPGNEQFF.

The CDR3 is CATEGGGTDTQYF. The CDR3 coding sequence is TGTGCCACCGAAGGGGGGGGCACAGATACGCAGTATTTT. V and J are TRBV3-1 (or the pseudogene TRBV3-2) and TRBJ2-3; D might be TRBD2 (7 bases). Germline CDR1 reads LGHDT; CDR2 reads YNNKEL (reference sequence). The length of the CDR3 is 13 residues. V lost 10 bases and J 1 base, leaving 12 bases between the germline ends.

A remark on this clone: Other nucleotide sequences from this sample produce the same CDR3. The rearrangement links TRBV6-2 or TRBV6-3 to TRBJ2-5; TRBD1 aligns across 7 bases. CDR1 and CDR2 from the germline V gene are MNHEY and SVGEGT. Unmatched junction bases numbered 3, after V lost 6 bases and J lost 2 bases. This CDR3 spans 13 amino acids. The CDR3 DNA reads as TGTGCCAGCAGCCCGACAGGGCAAGAGACCCAGTACTTC. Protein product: CASSPTGQETQYF.

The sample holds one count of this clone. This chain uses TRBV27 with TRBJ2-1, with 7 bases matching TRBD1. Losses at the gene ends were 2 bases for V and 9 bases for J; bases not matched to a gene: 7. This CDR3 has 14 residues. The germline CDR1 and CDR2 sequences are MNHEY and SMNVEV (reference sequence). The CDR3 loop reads CASSLPDRASEQFF. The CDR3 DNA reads TGTGCCAGCAGTTTACCTGACAGGGCGAGTGAGCAGTTCTTC.

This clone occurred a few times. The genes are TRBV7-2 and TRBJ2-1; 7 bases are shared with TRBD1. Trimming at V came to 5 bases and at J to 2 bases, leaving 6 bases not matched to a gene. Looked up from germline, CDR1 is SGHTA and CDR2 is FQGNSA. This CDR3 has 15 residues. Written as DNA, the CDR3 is TGTGCCAGCAGCCCCCCGGGGACAGCCTACAATGAGCAGTTCTTC. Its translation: CASSPPGTAYNEQFF. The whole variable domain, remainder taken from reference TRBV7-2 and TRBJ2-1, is GAGVSQSPSNKVTEKGKDVELRCDPISGHTALYWYRQSLGQGLEFLIYFQGNSAPDKSGLPSDRFSAERTGGSVSTLTIQRTQQEDSAVYLCASSPPGTAYNEQFFGPGTRLTVL.

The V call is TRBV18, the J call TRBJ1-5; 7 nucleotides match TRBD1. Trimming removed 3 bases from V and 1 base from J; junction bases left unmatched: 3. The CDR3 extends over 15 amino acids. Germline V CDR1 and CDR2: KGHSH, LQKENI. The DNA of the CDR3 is TGTGCCAGCTCACCGGACAGGACGAGCAATCAGCCCCAGCATTTT. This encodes CASSPDRTSNQPQHF. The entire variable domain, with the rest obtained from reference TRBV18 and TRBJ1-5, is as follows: NAGVMQNPRHLVRRRGQEARLRCSPMKGHSHVYWYRQLPEEGLKFMVYLQKENIIDESGMPKERFSAEFPKEGPSILRIQQVVRGDSAAYFCASSPDRTSNQPQHFGDGTRLSIL.

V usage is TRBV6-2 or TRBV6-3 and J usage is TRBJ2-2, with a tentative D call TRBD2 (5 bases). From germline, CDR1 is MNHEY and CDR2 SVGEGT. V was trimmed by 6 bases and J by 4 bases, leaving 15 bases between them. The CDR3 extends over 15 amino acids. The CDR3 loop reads CASSVHGEGTGELFF. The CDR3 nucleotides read TGTGCCAGCAGCGTACATGGTGAGGGCACCGGGGAGCTGTTTTTT.

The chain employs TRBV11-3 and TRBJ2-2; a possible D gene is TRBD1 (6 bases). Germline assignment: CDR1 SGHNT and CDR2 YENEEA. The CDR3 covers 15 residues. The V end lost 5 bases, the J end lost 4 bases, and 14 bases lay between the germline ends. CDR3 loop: CASSITGSGTGELFF. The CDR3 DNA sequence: TGTGCCAGCAGCATTACAGGGAGTGGCACCGGGGAGCTGTTTTTT.

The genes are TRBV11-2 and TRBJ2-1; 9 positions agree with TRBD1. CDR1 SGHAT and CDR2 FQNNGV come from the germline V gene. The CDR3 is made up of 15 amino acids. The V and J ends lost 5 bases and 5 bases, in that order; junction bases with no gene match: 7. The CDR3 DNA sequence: TGTGCCAGCAGCGCTCCGGGACAGGGCAACAATGAGCAGTTCTTC. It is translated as CASSAPGQGNNEQFF.

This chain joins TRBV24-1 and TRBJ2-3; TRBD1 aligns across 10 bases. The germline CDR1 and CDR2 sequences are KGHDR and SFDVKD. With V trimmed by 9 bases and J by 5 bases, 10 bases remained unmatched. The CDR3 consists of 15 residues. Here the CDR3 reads CATSPGQGRGDTQYF. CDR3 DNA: TGTGCCACCTCACCGGGACAGGGGCGTGGAGATACGCAGTATTTT.

Here the CDR3 DNA reads TGTGCCAGCAGCTTAGGAACTAGCAGTAAATGGGATGAGCAGTTCTTC. Residues: CASSLGTSSKWDEQFF. V is TRBV7-7 and J is TRBJ2-1, with TRBD2 as a possible D gene (6 bases). This CDR3 is 16 amino acids long. Between the trimmed V and J ends, which lost 1 base and 8 bases, there was a span of 18 bases. CDR1 and CDR2 from the germline V gene are SSHAT and FNYEAQ (reference sequence).

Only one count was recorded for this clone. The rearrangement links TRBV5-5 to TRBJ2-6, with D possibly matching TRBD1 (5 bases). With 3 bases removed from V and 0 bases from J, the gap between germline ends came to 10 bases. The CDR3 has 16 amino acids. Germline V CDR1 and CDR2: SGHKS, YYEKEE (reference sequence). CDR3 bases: TGTGCCAGCAGCTCCTCAGGGATCTCTGGGGCCAACGTCCTGACTTTC. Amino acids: CASSSSGISGANVLTF. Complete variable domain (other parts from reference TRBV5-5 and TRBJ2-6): DAGVTQSPTHLIKTRGQQVTLRCSPISGHKSVSWYQQVLGQGPQFIFQYYEKEERGRGNFPDRFSARQFPNYSSELNVNALLLGDSALYLCASSSSGISGANVLTFGAGSRLTVL.

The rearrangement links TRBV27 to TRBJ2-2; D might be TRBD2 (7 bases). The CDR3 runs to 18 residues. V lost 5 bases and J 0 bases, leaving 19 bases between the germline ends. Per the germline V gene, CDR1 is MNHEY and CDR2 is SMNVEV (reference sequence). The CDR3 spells CASSGEGGLAANTGELFF. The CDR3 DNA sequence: TGTGCCAGCAGTGGGGAGGGGGGGCTAGCGGCGAACACCGGGGAGCTGTTTTTT.

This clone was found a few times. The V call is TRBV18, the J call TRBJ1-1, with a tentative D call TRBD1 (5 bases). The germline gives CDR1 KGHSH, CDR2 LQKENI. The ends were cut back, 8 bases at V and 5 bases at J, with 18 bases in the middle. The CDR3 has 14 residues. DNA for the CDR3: TGTGCCAGCCCTGTGGTTTGGGGCTTGACTGAAGCTTTCTTT. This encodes CASPVVWGLTEAFF.

The CDR3 bases are TGTGCCAGCAGGATTTACAGGGAAGCAGATACGCAGTATTTT. It translates to CASRIYREADTQYF. The rearrangement joins TRBV2 to TRBJ2-3; D possibly corresponds to TRBD1 (6 bases). The V end was cut by 6 bases, the J end by 4 bases, with 14 bases between. Germline CDR1 SNHLY, CDR2 FYNNEI. This CDR3 has 14 amino acids.

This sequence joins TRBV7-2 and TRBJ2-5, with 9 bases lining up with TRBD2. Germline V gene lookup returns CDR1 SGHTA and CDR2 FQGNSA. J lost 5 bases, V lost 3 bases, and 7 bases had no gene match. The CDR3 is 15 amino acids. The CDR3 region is CASSFFLAGQETQYF. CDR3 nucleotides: TGTGCCAGCAGCTTTTTTCTAGCGGGGCAGGAGACCCAGTACTTC.

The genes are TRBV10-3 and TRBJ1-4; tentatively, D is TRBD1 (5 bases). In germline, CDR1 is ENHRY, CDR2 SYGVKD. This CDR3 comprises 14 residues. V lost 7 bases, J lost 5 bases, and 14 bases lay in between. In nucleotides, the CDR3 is TGTGCCATCAAACCTCCGGGACTCAATGAAAAACTGTTTTTT. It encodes CAIKPPGLNEKLFF.

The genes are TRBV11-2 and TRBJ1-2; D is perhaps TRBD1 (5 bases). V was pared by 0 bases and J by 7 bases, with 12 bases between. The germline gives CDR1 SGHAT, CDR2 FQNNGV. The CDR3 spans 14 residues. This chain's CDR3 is CASSLDPGLAGYTF. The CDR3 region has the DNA TGTGCCAGCAGCTTAGACCCAGGGTTGGCTGGCTACACCTTC.

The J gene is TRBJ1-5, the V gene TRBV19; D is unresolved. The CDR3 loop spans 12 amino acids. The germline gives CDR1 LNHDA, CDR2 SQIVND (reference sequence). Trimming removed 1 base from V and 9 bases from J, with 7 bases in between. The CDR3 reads CASSIGELPQHF. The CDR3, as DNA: TGTGCCAGTAGTATAGGGGAGTTGCCCCAGCATTTT.

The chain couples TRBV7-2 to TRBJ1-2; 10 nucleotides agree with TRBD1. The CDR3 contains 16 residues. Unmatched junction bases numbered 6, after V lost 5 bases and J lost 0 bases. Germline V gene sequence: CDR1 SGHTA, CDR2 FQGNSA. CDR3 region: CASSPRQGAPNYGYTF. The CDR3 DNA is TGTGCCAGCAGCCCGAGACAGGGGGCTCCTAACTATGGCTACACCTTC.

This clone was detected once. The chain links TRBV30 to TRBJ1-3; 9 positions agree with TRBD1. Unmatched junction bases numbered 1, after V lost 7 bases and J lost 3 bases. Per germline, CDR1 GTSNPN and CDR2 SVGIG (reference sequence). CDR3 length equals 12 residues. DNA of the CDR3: TGTGCCTTGGACAGGGGTGGAAACACCATATATTTT. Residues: CALDRGGNTIYF.

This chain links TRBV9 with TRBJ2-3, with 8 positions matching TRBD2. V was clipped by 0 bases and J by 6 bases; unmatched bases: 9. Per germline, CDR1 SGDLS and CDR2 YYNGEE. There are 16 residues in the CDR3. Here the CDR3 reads CASSVGAAGVGDTQYF. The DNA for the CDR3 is TGTGCCAGCAGCGTAGGGGCAGCGGGAGTTGGGGATACGCAGTATTTT. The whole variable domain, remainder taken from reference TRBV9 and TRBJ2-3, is DSGVTQTPKHLITATGQRVTLRCSPRSGDLSVYWYQQSLDQGLQFLIQYYNGEERAKGNILERFSAQQFPDLHSELNLSSLELGDSALYFCASSVGAAGVGDTQYFGPGTRLTVL.

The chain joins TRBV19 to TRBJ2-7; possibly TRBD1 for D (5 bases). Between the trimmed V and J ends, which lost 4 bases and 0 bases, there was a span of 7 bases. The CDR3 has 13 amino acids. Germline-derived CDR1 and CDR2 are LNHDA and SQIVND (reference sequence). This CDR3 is CASSKDISYEQYF. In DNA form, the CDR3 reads TGTGCCAGTAGTAAGGACATCTCCTACGAGCAGTACTTC.

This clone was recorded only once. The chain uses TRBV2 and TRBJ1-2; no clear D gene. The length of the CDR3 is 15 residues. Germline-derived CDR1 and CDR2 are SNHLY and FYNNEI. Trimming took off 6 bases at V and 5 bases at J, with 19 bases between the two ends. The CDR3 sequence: CASRETGWREYGYTF. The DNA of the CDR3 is TGTGCCAGCAGAGAGACTGGGTGGAGGGAGTATGGCTACACCTTC.

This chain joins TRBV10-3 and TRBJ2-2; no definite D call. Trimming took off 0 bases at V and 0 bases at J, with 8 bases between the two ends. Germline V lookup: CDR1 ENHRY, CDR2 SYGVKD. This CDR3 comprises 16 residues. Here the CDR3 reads CAISESESANTGELFF. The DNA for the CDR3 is TGTGCCATCAGTGAGTCAGAGAGCGCGAACACCGGGGAGCTGTTTTTT.

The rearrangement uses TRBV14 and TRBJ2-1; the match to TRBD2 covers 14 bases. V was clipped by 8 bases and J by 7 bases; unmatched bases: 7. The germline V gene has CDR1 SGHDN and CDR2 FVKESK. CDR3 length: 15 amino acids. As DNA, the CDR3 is TGTGCCAGCGGCCCGGGACTAGCGGGAGTTAATGAGCAGTTCTTC. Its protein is CASGPGLAGVNEQFF.

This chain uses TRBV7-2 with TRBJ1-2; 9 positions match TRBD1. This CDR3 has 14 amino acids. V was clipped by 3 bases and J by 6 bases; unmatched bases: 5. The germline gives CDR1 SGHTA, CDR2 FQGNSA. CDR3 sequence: CASSFSTGGDGYTF. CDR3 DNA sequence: TGTGCCAGCAGCTTCAGTACAGGGGGCGATGGCTACACCTTC.